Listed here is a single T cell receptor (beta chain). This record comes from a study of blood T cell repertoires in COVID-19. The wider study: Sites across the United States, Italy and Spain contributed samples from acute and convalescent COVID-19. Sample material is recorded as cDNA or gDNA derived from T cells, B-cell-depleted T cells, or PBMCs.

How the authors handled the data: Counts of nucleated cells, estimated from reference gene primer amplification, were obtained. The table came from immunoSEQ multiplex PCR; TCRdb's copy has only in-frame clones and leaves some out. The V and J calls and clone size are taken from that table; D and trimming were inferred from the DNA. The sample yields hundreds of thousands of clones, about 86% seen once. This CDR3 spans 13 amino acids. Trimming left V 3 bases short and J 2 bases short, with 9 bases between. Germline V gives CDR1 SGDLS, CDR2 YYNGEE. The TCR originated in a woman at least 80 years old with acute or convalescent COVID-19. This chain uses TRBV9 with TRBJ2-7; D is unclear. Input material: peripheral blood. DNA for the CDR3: TGTGCCAGCAGCGACCCTAGGACCTACGAGCAGTACTTC. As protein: CASSDPRTYEQYF.